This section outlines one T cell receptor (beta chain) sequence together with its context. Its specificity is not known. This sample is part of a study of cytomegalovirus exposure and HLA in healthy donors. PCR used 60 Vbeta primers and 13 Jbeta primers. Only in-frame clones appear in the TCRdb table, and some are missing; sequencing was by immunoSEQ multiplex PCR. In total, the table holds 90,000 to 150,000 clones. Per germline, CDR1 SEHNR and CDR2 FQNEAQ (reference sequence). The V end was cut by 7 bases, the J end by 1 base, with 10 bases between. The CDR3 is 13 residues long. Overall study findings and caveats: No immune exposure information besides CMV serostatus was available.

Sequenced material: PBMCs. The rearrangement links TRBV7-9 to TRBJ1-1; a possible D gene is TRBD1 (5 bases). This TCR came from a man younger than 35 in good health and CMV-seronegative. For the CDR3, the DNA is TGTGCCAGCATCACCGACAGGAACACTGAAGCTTTCTTT. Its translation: CASITDRNTEAFF.